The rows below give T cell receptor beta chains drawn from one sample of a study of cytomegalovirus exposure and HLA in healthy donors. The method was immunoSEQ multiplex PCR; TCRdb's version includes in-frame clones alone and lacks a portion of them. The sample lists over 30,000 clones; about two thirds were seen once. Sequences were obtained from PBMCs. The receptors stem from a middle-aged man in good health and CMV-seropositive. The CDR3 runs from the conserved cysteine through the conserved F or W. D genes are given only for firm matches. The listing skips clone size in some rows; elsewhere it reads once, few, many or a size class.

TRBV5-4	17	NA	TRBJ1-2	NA	TGTGCCAGCAGCTTAAGTAGTGGAACAGCCGAAATGAATGGCTACACCTTC	CASSLSSGTAEMNGYTF
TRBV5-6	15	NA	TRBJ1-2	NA	TGTGCCAGCAGCTTTGGATCGACAGCGAACTATGGCTACACCTTC	CASSFGSTANYGYTF
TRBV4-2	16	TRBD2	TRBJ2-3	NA	TGTGCCAGCAGCCCAGGGTCTAGCGGGGGGGTAGATACGCAGTATTTT	CASSPGSSGGVDTQYF
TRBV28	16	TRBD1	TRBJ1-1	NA	TGTGCCAGCAGTTCCTGGACAGGGGGGGGAAACACTGAAGCTTTCTTT	CASSSWTGGGNTEAFF
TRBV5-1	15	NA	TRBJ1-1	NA	TGCGCCAGCAGCTCTGCAGCGGGGCAGCACACTGAAGCTTTCTTT	CASSSAAGQHTEAFF
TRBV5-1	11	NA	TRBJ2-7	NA	TGCGCCAGCAGGCAGGCCAACGAGCAGTACTTC	CASRQANEQYF
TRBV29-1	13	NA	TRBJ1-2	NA	TGCAGCTCCGCGGGCAGTCCTAACTATGGCTACACCTTC	CSSAGSPNYGYTF
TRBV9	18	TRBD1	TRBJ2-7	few	TGTGCCAGCAGCGTCCATCATTCTCCGGGACAGGGGCAATACGAGCAGTACTTC	CASSVHHSPGQGQYEQYF
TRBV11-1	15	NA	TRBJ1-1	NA	TGTGCCAGCAGCTACAGACAGAAAGGGCCCACTGAAGCTTTCTTT	CASSYRQKGPTEAFF
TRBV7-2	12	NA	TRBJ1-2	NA	TGTGCCAGCAGCCTACAGGGTTATGGCTACACCTTC	CASSLQGYGYTF
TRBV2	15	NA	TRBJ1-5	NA	TGTGCCAGCAGTGACCGGGGTGGTGGCAATCAGCCCCAGCATTTT	CASSDRGGGNQPQHF
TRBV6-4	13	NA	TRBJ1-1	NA	TGTGCCCCCAAAGGGACTGCGAACACTGAAGCTTTCTTT	CAPKGTANTEAFF
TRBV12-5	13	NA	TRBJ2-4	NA	TGTGCTAGTGGAATTGGGGGGTATGGCATTCAGTACTTC	CASGIGGYGIQYF
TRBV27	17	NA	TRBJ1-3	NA	TGTGCCAGCAGTTTAGACGCGTCTTGGAGCTCTGGAAACACCATATATTTT	CASSLDASWSSGNTIYF
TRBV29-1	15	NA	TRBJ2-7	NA	TGCAGCGTTGAAGACTCCCTACCTGACAGTTACGAGCAGTACTTC	CSVEDSLPDSYEQYF
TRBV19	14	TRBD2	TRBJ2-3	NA	TGTGCCAGTAGGACTAGCGGGGGCCTAGATACGCAGTATTTT	CASRTSGGLDTQYF
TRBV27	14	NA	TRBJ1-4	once	TGTGCCAGCAGTTTTTCAGGGGAGGGTGAAAAACTGTTTTTT	CASSFSGEGEKLFF
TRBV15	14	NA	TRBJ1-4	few	TGTGCCACCAGCACAGGGACATCAGGGGAAAAACTGTTTTTT	CATSTGTSGEKLFF
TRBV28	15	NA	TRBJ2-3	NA	TGTGCCAGCAGTCACGAGGGTAAAAGCTCAGATACGCAGTATTTT	CASSHEGKSSDTQYF
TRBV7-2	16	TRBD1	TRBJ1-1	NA	TGTGCCAGCAGCTACGGAGGGGGCAGACAGAACACTGAAGCTTTCTTT	CASSYGGGRQNTEAFF
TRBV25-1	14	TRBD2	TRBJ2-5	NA	TGTGCCAGCAGTGACTGGACTAGCAGCGAGACCCAGTACTTC	CASSDWTSSETQYF
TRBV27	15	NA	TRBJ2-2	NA	TGTGCCAGCAGTTTAGACGCAGGGTGGTACGGGGAGCTGTTTTTT	CASSLDAGWYGELFF
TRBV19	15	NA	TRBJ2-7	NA	TGTGTCAGTAGTATTAACCAGGGCGGTCCCTACGAGCAGTACTTC	CVSSINQGGPYEQYF
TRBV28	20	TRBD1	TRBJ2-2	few	TGTGCCAGCAGTTTAAACTTTTTTGCCGGGGGACAGGGGTCCTTCGGGGAGCTGTTTTTT	CASSLNFFAGGQGSFGELFF
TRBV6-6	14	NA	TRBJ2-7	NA	TGTGCCAGCAGTACTCCTTCTCGAGGCTACGAGCAGTACTTC	CASSTPSRGYEQYF
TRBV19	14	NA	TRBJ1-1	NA	TGTGCCAGTAGTATAGTTGGGGGCGCCACTGAAGCTTTCTTT	CASSIVGGATEAFF
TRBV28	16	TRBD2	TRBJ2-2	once	TGTGCCAGCAGTTCCAACGGGCGGCGGGGGGCCGGGGAGCTGTTTTTT	CASSSNGRRGAGELFF
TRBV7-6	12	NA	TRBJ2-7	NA	TGTGCCAGCGGTCCTAGCGACTACGAGCAGTACTTC	CASGPSDYEQYF
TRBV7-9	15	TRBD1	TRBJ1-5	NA	TGTGCCAGCAGCCAAGGGACAGGGGGTGTTCAGCCCCAGCATTTT	CASSQGTGGVQPQHF
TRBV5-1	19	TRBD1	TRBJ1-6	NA	TGCGCCAGCAGCTTAACTGGGACAGGGGTCGTACAGAAGCATTCACCCCTCCACTTT	CASSLTGTGVVQKHSPLHF
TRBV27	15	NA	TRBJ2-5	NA	TGTGCCAGCAGTCCCGTGGCGGGATTGGTGGAGACCCAGTACTTC	CASSPVAGLVETQYF
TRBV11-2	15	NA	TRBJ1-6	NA	TGTGCCAGCAGCTCTCGACAGGCGGTCAATTCACCCCTCCACTTT	CASSSRQAVNSPLHF
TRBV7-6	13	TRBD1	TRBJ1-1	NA	TGTGCCAGCAGCCTACAGGGGGCGACTGAAGCTTTCTTT	CASSLQGATEAFF
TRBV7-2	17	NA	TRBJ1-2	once	TGTGCCAGCAAACTTAACCCCTCTTCAAGCCCCAACTATGGCTACACCTTC	CASKLNPSSSPNYGYTF
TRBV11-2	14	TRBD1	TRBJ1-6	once	TGTGCCAGCAGCTTAGGCGGGACAGTGTCACCCCTCCACTTT	CASSLGGTVSPLHF
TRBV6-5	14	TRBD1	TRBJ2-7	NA	TGTGCCAGCAGCAACCGACAGGGGGCTTACGAGCAGTACTTC	CASSNRQGAYEQYF
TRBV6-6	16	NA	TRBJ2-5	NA	TGTGCCAGCAGTTATCGGCCCAGGGATCAACAAGAGACCCAGTACTTC	CASSYRPRDQQETQYF
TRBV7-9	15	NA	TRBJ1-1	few	TGTGCCAGCAGCTTGGGGCAGGGGCTAAATAGACGGGCTTTCTTT	CASSLGQGLNRRAFF
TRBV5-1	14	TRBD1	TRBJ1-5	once	TGCGCCAGCAGTCCTACCGCAGGGGGTCAGCCCCAGCATTTT	CASSPTAGGQPQHF
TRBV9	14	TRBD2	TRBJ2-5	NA	TGTGCCAGCAGCGTAGCTAGCGGGGTTCAGACCCAGTACTTC	CASSVASGVQTQYF
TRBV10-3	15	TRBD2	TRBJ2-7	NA	TGTGCCATCAGGATGACTAGCGGGGGGGACCCCGCGCAGTACTTC	CAIRMTSGGDPAQYF
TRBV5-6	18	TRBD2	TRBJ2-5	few	TGTGCCAGCAGCTCGACTCTAGCGGGGGGGCCCCCCGAAGAGACCCAGTACTTC	CASSSTLAGGPPEETQYF
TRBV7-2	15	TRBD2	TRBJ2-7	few	TGTGCCAGCAGCTTAAGGGCTAGCGGGGGGTCCGAGCAGTACTTC	CASSLRASGGSEQYF
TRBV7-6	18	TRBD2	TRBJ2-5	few	TGTGCCAGCAGCGAAGTACCCCCCCCGGGACTAGTGGGAGAGACCCAGTACTTC	CASSEVPPPGLVGETQYF
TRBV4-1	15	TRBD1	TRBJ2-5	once	TGCGCCAGCAGCCCAAATACACAGGGGCCCGGGACCCAGTACTTC	CASSPNTQGPGTQYF
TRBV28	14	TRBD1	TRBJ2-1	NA	TGTGCTTTAAGAGACAGGGAAAGTAGGAATGAGCAGTTCTTC	CALRDRESRNEQFF
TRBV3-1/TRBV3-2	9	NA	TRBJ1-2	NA	TGTGCCAGCAGCCAAAGGGGGAACTTC	CASSQRGNF
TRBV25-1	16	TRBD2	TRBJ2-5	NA	TGTGCCAGCAGTGAACCTCGCCGGGGGGAGAGGCAGACCCAGTACTTC	CASSEPRRGERQTQYF
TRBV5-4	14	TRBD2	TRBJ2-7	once	TGTGCCAGCAGCTTCGGACTAGGCTTCTACGAGCAGTACTTC	CASSFGLGFYEQYF
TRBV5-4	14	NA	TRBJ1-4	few	TGTGCCAGCAGCCCCCCCGGGGGTCTGGCGGAGAAGTTTTTT	CASSPPGGLAEKFF
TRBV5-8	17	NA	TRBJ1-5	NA	TGTGCCAGCAGCTTGGAGTTCGGGGACTATAGCAATCAGCCCCAGCATTTT	CASSLEFGDYSNQPQHF
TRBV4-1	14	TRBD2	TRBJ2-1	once	TGCGCCAGCAGTCCGGGAGGAGTTTACAATGAGCAGTTCTTC	CASSPGGVYNEQFF
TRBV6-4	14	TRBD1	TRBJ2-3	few	TGTGCCAGCAGTGGGACAGGGGGCGCAGATACGCAGTATTTT	CASSGTGGADTQYF